The source of this T cell receptor (beta chain) is a study of shared clonotypes between healthy human individuals. For the study at large: The study drew on a couple of women and a few men aged 18 to 49 as donors.

The run depth of the assay was deep. Here immunoSEQ multiplex PCR was the method, and the copy in TCRdb shows in-frame clones only, minus some. The sample consists of about 2.4 million clones, 93% of them appearing once. Sequenced input: naive CD4+ T cells from PBMCs. The subset is: CD45RA+ positively selected. The TCR sequence derives from a man younger than 30 in good health. Some clones in this sample may be carry-over from other donors' samples.

Here the CDR3 DNA reads TGCAGCGTTGCGTCAACAGGGGGCAAAATCACTGAAGCTTTCTTT. Translation gives CSVASTGGKITEAFF. The chain carries TRBV29-1 and TRBJ1-1; TRBD1 matches at 9 bases. Germline V gene lookup returns CDR1 SQVTM and CDR2 ANQGSEA. The CDR3 consists of 15 residues. Trimming at V came to 4 bases and at J to 4 bases, leaving 10 bases not matched to a gene.